A single sample is the source of the 26 T cell receptor beta chains below, sequenced in a study of CD8 T cells in ankylosing spondylitis. TCRdb redid the calling of the 5' RACE reads with MiXCR, one entry per CDR3 protein. This table holds 130,000 or so distinct CDR3 sequences, approximately 10% found once. Sequenced sample: blood, either unsorted or a sorted T cell fraction (not recorded which). These receptors were obtained from a female donor with ankylosing spondylitis or in good health (not recorded which).

This clonotype has a count of ten or more. The genes are TRBV5-8 and TRBJ1-2; D call uncertain. The CDR3 length is 13 residues. Deletions cut 0 bases from V and 6 bases from J, with 9 bases between. Germline V gene sequence: CDR1 SGHTS, CDR2 YDEGEE. Here the CDR3 DNA reads TGTGCCAGCAGCTTGGAGTCAATACATGGCTACACCTTC. Amino acid sequence: CASSLESIHGYTF. Combining the CDR3 with reference TRBV5-8 and TRBJ1-2 gives the whole variable domain EAGVTQSPTHLIKTRGQQATLRCSPISGHTSVYWYQQALGLGLQFLLWYDEGEERNRGNFPPRFSGRQFPNYSSELNVNALELEDSALYLCASSLESIHGYTFGSGTRLTVV.

This clonotype has at least ten counts. This sequence joins TRBV12-3 or TRBV12-4 and TRBJ2-3, with 10 bases fitting TRBD2. J was trimmed by 4 bases and V by 6 bases; bases with no gene match: 13. The CDR3 contains 17 residues. The CDR3 region is CASSITASGSKADTQYF. The CDR3 bases are TGTGCCAGCAGCATCACCGCTAGCGGGAGTAAAGCAGATACGCAGTATTTT.

The table lists this clonotype with a few counts. The V and J genes are TRBV6-1 and TRBJ2-1; TRBD2 matches 8 bases. Trimming cost V 7 bases and J 8 bases; bases outside gene matches: 13. The CDR3 has 15 residues. Germline lookup yields CDR1 MNHNS and CDR2 SASEGT. The CDR3 is CASKGVGLGVDEQFF. DNA for the CDR3: TGTGCCAGCAAGGGGGTGGGACTAGGAGTTGATGAGCAGTTCTTC.

This chain connects TRBV6-4 to TRBJ1-6; no firm D call. Germline V gene sequence: CDR1 MRHNA, CDR2 SNTAGT. The CDR3 has 15 amino acids. The V end lost 6 bases, the J end lost 9 bases, and 18 bases lay between the germline ends. This CDR3 is CASSPEMAPGSPLHF. Here the CDR3 DNA reads TGTGCCAGCAGCCCTGAAATGGCCCCCGGTTCACCCCTCCACTTT.

This clonotype was recorded a few times. The chain has TRBV7-7 and TRBJ2-5, with D possibly TRBD2 on 6 matching bases. V was shortened by 1 base and J by 3 bases, with 12 bases between the two germline ends. Germline V lookup: CDR1 SSHAT, CDR2 FNYEAQ (reference sequence). This CDR3 comprises 15 residues. CDR3 sequence (DNA): TGTGCCAGCAGCTTAGACCTCGGGGGAAAAGAGACCCAGTACTTC. This encodes CASSLDLGGKETQYF.

This clonotype has a count of ten or more. The chain joins TRBV12-3 or TRBV12-4 to TRBJ1-5; the D gene is possibly TRBD1 (5 bases). V was shortened by 5 bases and J by 9 bases, with 17 bases between the two germline ends. The CDR3 totals 14 residues. Written as DNA, the CDR3 is TGTGCCAGCAGTCCTGCAGGGCCGCGGGGGCCCCAGCATTTT. This gives the protein CASSPAGPRGPQHF.

This clonotype has ten or more counts. The chain links TRBV21-1 to TRBJ2-1; TRBD1, the table's D call, was not compared with the DNA. TRBV21-1 corresponds to a pseudogene. The length of the CDR3 is 13 residues. The CDR3 is CANRGTGPNEQFF. Here the CDR3 DNA reads TGTGCCAACCGCGGGACAGGACCCAATGAGCAGTTCTTC.

This clonotype was counted at least ten times. The V and J genes are TRBV7-9 and TRBJ2-7, with a tentative D call TRBD2 (6 bases). This CDR3 region has 14 residues. V lost 5 bases to trimming and J lost 6 bases, with 17 bases between them. Germline V gene sequence: CDR1 SEHNR, CDR2 FQNEAQ (reference sequence). Here the CDR3 DNA reads TGTGCCAGCAGCACCGGGACTCCCAGACGCGAGCAGTACTTC. Encoded protein: CASSTGTPRREQYF.

The chain joins TRBV4-1 to TRBJ1-5; unclear D gene. The CDR3 spans 15 residues. The V end was cut by 6 bases, the J end by 2 bases, with 14 bases between. Germline values: CDR1 MGHRA, CDR2 YSYEKL. CDR3 amino acids: CASSPKTRGNQPQHF. Written as DNA, the CDR3 is TGCGCCAGCAGTCCGAAGACAAGGGGCAATCAGCCCCAGCATTTT.

This clonotype has at least ten counts. The gene calls are TRBV5-1 and TRBJ2-2; no clear D gene. CDR3 size: 15 residues. The V and J ends lost 4 bases and 1 base respectively, with 11 bases between them. CDR1 and CDR2 from the germline V gene are SGHRS and YFSETQ. CDR3 coding DNA: TGCGCCAGCAGCCGCACCCAACTGAACACCGGGGAGCTGTTTTTT. Protein: CASSRTQLNTGELFF.

This clonotype appeared many times. The V gene is TRBV5-1, the J gene TRBJ2-3; D is perhaps TRBD1 or TRBD2 (5 bases each). The CDR3 runs 14 residues. The V end was cut by 4 bases, the J end by 8 bases, with 17 bases between. Germline lookup yields CDR1 SGHRS and CDR2 YFSETQ. DNA for the CDR3: TGCGCCAGCAGCCGGGACGCAACTGAGGTTACGCAGTATTTT. This sequence encodes CASSRDATEVTQYF.

The sample holds many counts of this clonotype. The V gene is TRBV7-3, the J gene TRBJ2-2; D call uncertain. Looked up from germline, CDR1 is SGHTA and CDR2 is FQGTGA. This CDR3 spans 15 amino acids. The ends were cut back, 2 bases at V and 6 bases at J, with 13 bases in the middle. The CDR3 is CASSLGVSGSGELFF. The DNA for the CDR3 is TGTGCCAGCAGCTTAGGGGTCTCCGGGTCCGGGGAGCTGTTTTTT.

The sample holds many counts of this clonotype. DNA for the CDR3: TGTGCCAGCAGCTCCGGGACAGGGCCGAACACTGAAGCTTTCTTT. Encoded protein: CASSSGTGPNTEAFF. V is TRBV21-1 and J is TRBJ1-1; TRBD1, the table's D call, lacks a check against the DNA. TRBV21-1 is reported as a pseudogene. This CDR3 is 15 amino acids long.

The chain is built from TRBV7-9 and TRBJ2-1, with unresolved D. With 4 bases removed from V and 5 bases from J, the gap between germline ends came to 6 bases. The CDR3 runs to 12 residues. The germline CDR1 and CDR2 sequences are SEHNR and FQNEAQ (reference sequence). CDR3 DNA: TGTGCCAGCAGCTCGGCAGACAATGAGCAGTTCTTC. Translation gives CASSSADNEQFF.

In this sample, this clonotype turned up many times. The chain is built from TRBV5-1 and TRBJ1-1; a weak D match, TRBD1 (5 bases). Germline V CDR1 and CDR2: SGHRS, YFSETQ. V shed 3 bases and J shed 4 bases, with 16 bases lying between them. This CDR3 comprises 15 residues. CDR3 region: CASSSQGRVGTEAFF. The DNA for the CDR3 is TGCGCCAGCAGCTCCCAAGGCAGGGTTGGCACTGAAGCTTTCTTT.

Many counts were recorded for this clonotype. The chain couples TRBV5-1 to TRBJ2-1, with TRBD2 matching over 12 bases. Germline V gene lookup returns CDR1 SGHRS and CDR2 YFSETQ. Unmatched junction bases numbered 16, after V lost 4 bases and J lost 8 bases. The CDR3 runs to 18 residues. The CDR3 region has the DNA TGCGCCAGCAGCAACAGGACTAGCGGGACCCGTCGTCTACATGAGCAGTTCTTC. This gives the protein CASSNRTSGTRRLHEQFF.

This clonotype appeared many times. The chain uses TRBV19 and TRBJ2-2; D remains unclear. V was pared by 1 base and J by 4 bases, with 4 bases between. The germline CDR1 and CDR2 sequences are LNHDA and SQIVND (reference sequence). The CDR3 consists of 13 residues. The CDR3, as DNA: TGTGCCAGTAGTATAGTAACCACCGGGGAGCTGTTTTTT. It encodes CASSIVTTGELFF.

At least ten counts were recorded for this clonotype. The genes are TRBV24-1 and TRBJ2-1; D is unclear. Germline V lookup: CDR1 KGHDR, CDR2 SFDVKD. Trimming removed 9 bases from V and 0 bases from J, with 11 bases in between. The CDR3 is 14 residues long. The CDR3 DNA reads TGTGCCACCGAGTCTGGTAGCTCCTACAATGAGCAGTTCTTC. Its translation: CATESGSSYNEQFF.

This clonotype was seen ten or more times. The chain recombines TRBV5-1 with TRBJ2-3; 9 bases are shared with TRBD1. Per germline, CDR1 SGHRS and CDR2 YFSETQ. With V trimmed by 4 bases and J by 2 bases, 2 bases remained unmatched. The CDR3 is 14 amino acids. This CDR3 is CASSRDRDTDTQYF. The CDR3 DNA reads TGCGCCAGCAGCCGGGACAGGGACACAGATACGCAGTATTTT.

In its sample, this clonotype was seen many times. The CDR3 reads CASSVRDGITDTQYF. Here the CDR3 DNA reads TGTGCCAGCAGCGTAAGGGACGGAATCACAGATACGCAGTATTTT. The genes are TRBV9 and TRBJ2-3; D might be TRBD1 or TRBD2, each matching 5 bases. CDR3 length: 15 amino acids. Germline CDR1 is SGDLS and CDR2 is YYNGEE. Between the trimmed V and J ends, which lost 1 base and 2 bases, there was a span of 11 bases. The variable domain in full, completed from reference TRBV9 and TRBJ2-3, reads DSGVTQTPKHLITATGQRVTLRCSPRSGDLSVYWYQQSLDQGLQFLIQYYNGEERAKGNILERFSAQQFPDLHSELNLSSLELGDSALYFCASSVRDGITDTQYFGPGTRLTVL.

The chain uses TRBV3-1 and TRBJ2-7; the match to TRBD2 covers 8 bases. CDR3 size: 14 residues. Per germline, CDR1 LGHDT and CDR2 YNNKEL (reference sequence). V dropped 3 bases and J dropped 2; count of bases not matched to a gene: 3. This CDR3 is CASSHGGGTYEQYF. CDR3 DNA sequence: TGTGCCAGCAGCCACGGCGGGGGGACCTACGAGCAGTACTTC.

In this sample, this clonotype turned up many times. The chain carries TRBV5-1 and TRBJ2-7; TRBD2 might be the D (5 bases). V shed 5 bases and J shed 4 bases, with 13 bases lying between them. This CDR3 region has 13 residues. Germline loops: CDR1 SGHRS, CDR2 YFSETQ. This CDR3 is CASSEYEGYEQYF. Written as DNA, the CDR3 is TGCGCCAGCAGTGAGTATGAGGGTTACGAGCAGTACTTC.

This chain connects TRBV7-6 to TRBJ2-7; D might be TRBD1 (6 bases). The CDR3 length is 18 residues. CDR1 is SGHVS, CDR2 FNYEAQ, per germline. The ends were cut back, 2 bases at V and 4 bases at J, with 24 bases in the middle. CDR3 nucleotide sequence: TGTGCCAGCAGCTTATATCCCCCCGCCGAACAGGGAGATTACGAGCAGTACTTC. Its translation: CASSLYPPAEQGDYEQYF.

This clonotype was seen many times. This rearrangement joins TRBV29-1 to TRBJ1-1, with a tentative D call TRBD1 (5 bases). Trimming removed 4 bases at V and 4 bases at J, with 13 bases between. The CDR3 sequence is 13 residues long. The germline CDR1 and CDR2 sequences are SQVTM and ANQGSEA. CDR3 sequence reads: CSVVRQGGTEAFF. CDR3 DNA: TGCAGCGTTGTTAGGCAGGGAGGCACTGAAGCTTTCTTT. The whole variable domain, remainder taken from reference TRBV29-1 and TRBJ1-1, is SAVISQKPSRDICQRGTSLTIQCQVDSQVTMMFWYRQQPGQSLTLIATANQGSEATYESGFVIDKFPISRPNLTFSTLTVSNMSPEDSSIYLCSVVRQGGTEAFFGQGTRLTVV.

This clonotype was found many times. The chain couples TRBV10-2 to TRBJ2-3, with 10 bases lining up with TRBD2. Germline V gives CDR1 WSHSY, CDR2 SAAADI. Unmatched junction bases numbered 9, after V lost 6 bases and J lost 3 bases. The CDR3 loop spans 16 amino acids. The CDR3 region is CASRVMLSGRTDTQYF. CDR3 in DNA: TGCGCCAGCAGAGTGATGCTTAGCGGGAGGACAGATACGCAGTATTTT.

This clonotype was detected ten times or more. The chain employs TRBV5-1 and TRBJ1-2; D uncertain. Trimming removed 0 bases at V and 7 bases at J, with 13 bases between. CDR3 length: 14 residues. Per the germline V gene, CDR1 is SGHRS and CDR2 is YFSETQ. The CDR3 protein is CASSLGSSHGGYTF. CDR3 bases: TGCGCCAGCAGCTTGGGGAGTTCGCACGGTGGCTACACCTTC.